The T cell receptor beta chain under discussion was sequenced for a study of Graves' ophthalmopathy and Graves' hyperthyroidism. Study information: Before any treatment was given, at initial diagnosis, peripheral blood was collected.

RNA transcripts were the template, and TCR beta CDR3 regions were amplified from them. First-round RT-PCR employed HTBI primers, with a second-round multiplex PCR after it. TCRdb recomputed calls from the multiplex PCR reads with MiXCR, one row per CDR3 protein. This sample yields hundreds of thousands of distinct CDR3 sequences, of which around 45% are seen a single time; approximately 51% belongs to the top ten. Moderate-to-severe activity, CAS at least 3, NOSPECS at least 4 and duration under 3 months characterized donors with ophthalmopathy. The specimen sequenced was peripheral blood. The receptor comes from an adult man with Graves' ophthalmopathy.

CDR3 sequence reads: CAIRVTSGANVLTF. The CDR3 region has the DNA TGTGCCATCAGGGTTACCTCTGGGGCCAACGTCCTGACTTTC. This chain links TRBV10-3 with TRBJ2-6; D not resolved. V shed 6 bases and J shed 0 bases, with 6 bases lying between them. The CDR3 is 14 residues long. The germline V gene encodes CDR1 ENHRY and CDR2 SYGVKD.